This passage covers 27 T cell receptor beta chains from one sample sequenced in a study of naive and memory T cell subsets (dated by TCRdb to about 2017). The library was made by UMI-ligation and nested PCR. Sequencing instrument: Illumina MiSeq. To cover both TRBC1 and TRBC2, the beta constant-region primer consisted of an equimolar mix of two oligonucleotides. TCRdb handled the public reads itself, with Q25 trimming in fastp and clone calling in MiXCR, and kept productive beta chains. Duplicate CDR3 protein sequences are folded into a single record with the most common DNA and genes. Recorded for this sample are 70,000 to 95,000 distinct CDR3 sequences; around 6.5% of them occurred a single time. 1.6% of the sample is in the top ten clones. Sequencing used central memory CD4+ T cells from blood. The cell subset or site label of this sample denotes: central memory, CD45RA- CD27+. Receptor source: a human donor in good health.

The J gene is TRBJ1-2, the V gene TRBV19; D gene ambiguous. Trimming cost V 4 bases and J 7 bases, with 7 bases left between them. The CDR3 contains 11 residues. CDR1 and CDR2 (germline): LNHDA, SQIVND (reference sequence). The CDR3 DNA reads as TGTGCCAGTAGTAGCATGGGTGGCTACACCTTC. Translated: CASSSMGGYTF.

This clonotype occurred many times. The chain employs TRBV2 and TRBJ2-4, with 7 bases aligning to TRBD1. Germline values: CDR1 SNHLY, CDR2 FYNNEI. V trimming: 4 bases; J trimming: 7 bases; junction bases outside the gene matches: 1. The CDR3 length is 12 residues. The CDR3: CASSVQGNIQYF. The DNA for the CDR3 is TGTGCCAGCAGTGTACAGGGGAACATTCAGTACTTC.

The rearrangement uses TRBV4-3 and TRBJ1-4; 9 bases map to TRBD1. The CDR3 contains 15 residues. Trimming removed 2 bases from V and 5 bases from J; junction bases left unmatched: 3. Germline values: CDR1 LGHNA, CDR2 YSLEER. In DNA, the CDR3 is TGCGCCAGCAGCCAATCTACAGGGGGCAATGAAAAACTGTTTTTT. It encodes CASSQSTGGNEKLFF.

V gene TRBV29-1 combines with J gene TRBJ2-7; D not certain. Trimming left V 4 bases short and J 3 bases short, with 13 bases between. CDR1 and CDR2 (germline): SQVTM, ANQGSEA. The CDR3 sequence is 13 residues long. The CDR3: CSVAEGLGYEQYF. As DNA, the CDR3 is TGCAGCGTTGCGGAAGGGTTAGGCTACGAGCAGTACTTC.

This clonotype appeared a few times. This chain links TRBV5-6 with TRBJ2-5; possibly TRBD2 for D (6 bases). The CDR3 is 16 amino acids. Per the germline V gene, CDR1 is SGHDT and CDR2 is YYEEEE. V dropped 0 bases and J dropped 4 bases, with 16 bases sitting between them. The DNA of the CDR3 is TGTGCCAGCAGCTTGGGGTCGCAAGCCGGGGGAGAGACCCAGTACTTC. Translating gives CASSLGSQAGGETQYF.

This clonotype was counted a few times. The rearrangement joins TRBV7-9 to TRBJ1-1; 7 nucleotides align to TRBD1. This CDR3 has 14 residues. Per the germline V gene, CDR1 is SEHNR and CDR2 is FQNEAQ (reference sequence). J was trimmed by 4 bases and V by 6 bases; bases with no gene match: 8. The CDR3 reads CASRSRGSTTEAFF. CDR3 nucleotide sequence: TGTGCCAGCAGATCCAGGGGGAGTACCACTGAAGCTTTCTTT.

This clonotype was seen a few times. The rearrangement uses TRBV6-5 and TRBJ2-6, with D unresolved. This CDR3 has 13 residues. V lost 7 bases to trimming and J lost 0 bases, with 4 bases between them. CDR1 is MNHEY, CDR2 SVGAGI, per germline. This chain's CDR3 is CASKVSGANVLTF. The DNA of the CDR3 is TGTGCCAGCAAAGTCTCTGGGGCCAACGTCCTGACTTTC.

The sample holds a few counts of this clonotype. The chain has TRBV7-2 and TRBJ2-3; 8 positions agree with TRBD2. Germline V gives CDR1 SGHTA, CDR2 FQGNSA. This CDR3 is built from 17 residues. Losses at the gene ends were 5 bases for V and 0 bases for J; bases not matched to a gene: 10. CDR3 DNA sequence: TGTGCCAGCAGCCGCGGGGCTAGCGGGTCTAGCACAGATACGCAGTATTTT. This codes for CASSRGASGSSTDTQYF.

This clonotype occurred many times. The chain is built from TRBV7-2 and TRBJ2-3; D is possibly TRBD1 or TRBD2 (6 bases each). The CDR3 has 19 amino acids. The V end lost 0 bases, the J end lost 0 bases, and 19 bases lay between the germline ends. Germline CDR1 and CDR2: SGHTA and FQGNSA. CDR3 sequence (DNA): TGTGCCAGCAGCTTAGCCCTTAGTATCCGGGGGCTAAGCACAGATACGCAGTATTTT. This translates into CASSLALSIRGLSTDTQYF.

The chain couples TRBV18 to TRBJ2-2; 8 bases match TRBD2. This CDR3 comprises 16 residues. Germline values: CDR1 KGHSH, CDR2 LQKENI. V trimming: 2 bases; J trimming: 0 bases; junction bases outside the gene matches: 2. The CDR3 loop is CASSPKAGANTGELFF. The CDR3 nucleotides are TGTGCCAGCTCACCAAAAGCGGGGGCGAACACCGGGGAGCTGTTTTTT.

V gene TRBV12-5 combines with J gene TRBJ1-5; TRBD1 matches at 8 bases. V lost 2 bases, J lost 3 bases, and 3 bases stayed unmatched. This CDR3 comprises 15 residues. CDR1 is LGHNT, CDR2 FRNRAP, per germline. CDR3 sequence: CASGLWTGHNQPQHF. The CDR3 nucleotides are TGTGCTAGTGGTTTGTGGACAGGGCACAATCAGCCCCAGCATTTT.

This clonotype was counted ten times or more. V and J are TRBV20-1 and TRBJ1-2; D is unresolved. Germline CDR1 and CDR2: DFQATT and SNEGSKA (reference sequence). The CDR3 totals 14 residues. V was cut by 1 base and J by 1 base, with 10 bases left in between. CDR3 coding DNA: TGCAGTGCTAGAGTCCGCAATGTTAACTATGGCTACACCTTC. Residues: CSARVRNVNYGYTF.

This clonotype was observed a few times. The chain is built from TRBV7-2 and TRBJ2-7; the D gene is possibly TRBD2 (5 bases). The CDR3 consists of 14 residues. V lost 2 bases to trimming and J lost 1 base, with 9 bases between them. From germline, CDR1 is SGHTA and CDR2 FQGNSA. DNA of the CDR3: TGTGCCAGCAGCTTACAGCCGGGGTCCTACGAGCAGTACTTC. Protein product: CASSLQPGSYEQYF.

In DNA form, the CDR3 reads TGTGCCAGCAGCCAAAACGTGGCCACTGAAGCTTTCTTT. This codes for CASSQNVATEAFF. The chain links TRBV14 to TRBJ1-1; D is unresolved. Germline V gene sequence: CDR1 SGHDN, CDR2 FVKESK. The CDR3 is 13 residues long. V was pared by 2 bases and J by 4 bases, with 8 bases between.

This clonotype was recorded many times. The V call is TRBV20-1, the J call TRBJ1-5; D perhaps matches TRBD1 (5 bases). Trimming pared 6 bases from V and 4 bases from J, leaving 13 bases between. The V gene's germline CDR1 is DFQATT and CDR2 SNEGSKA (reference sequence). This CDR3 is built from 13 residues. CDR3 loop: CSAGGSGNQPQHF. In DNA form, the CDR3 reads TGCAGTGCGGGGGGGAGTGGGAATCAGCCCCAGCATTTT.

The rearrangement uses TRBV10-3 and TRBJ2-3; 13 nucleotides align to TRBD2. J was trimmed by 1 base and V by 0 bases; bases with no gene match: 10. Germline loops: CDR1 ENHRY, CDR2 SYGVKD. The CDR3 loop spans 20 amino acids. The CDR3 spells CAISESTGLAGKFGTDTQYF. CDR3 DNA: TGTGCCATCAGTGAGTCGACGGGACTAGCGGGGAAATTTGGCACAGATACGCAGTATTTT.

This clonotype was observed a handful of times. The chain links TRBV20-1 to TRBJ2-5; tentatively, D is TRBD1 or TRBD2 (5 bases each). V lost 4 bases and J lost 9, with 15 bases in between. Germline CDR1 and CDR2: DFQATT and SNEGSKA (reference sequence). The CDR3 is made up of 12 amino acids. CDR3 DNA sequence: TGCAGTGCTACCACAAGGTTGGGGGCCCAGTACTTC. Translated, it gives CSATTRLGAQYF.

Ten or more counts support this clonotype. The V call is TRBV2, the J call TRBJ2-5; D is uncertain. Trimming took 4 bases from V and 2 from J, leaving 8 bases between them. Germline CDR1 reads SNHLY; CDR2 reads FYNNEI. This CDR3 spans 13 amino acids. The CDR3, as DNA: TGTGCCAGCAGTGTATTCAGTCAAGAGACCCAGTACTTC. Amino acids: CASSVFSQETQYF.

Ten or more counts support this clonotype. The chain recombines TRBV6-6 with TRBJ1-5, with TRBD1 as a possible D gene (5 bases). Germline CDR1 is MNHNY and CDR2 is SVGAGI (reference sequence). The length of the CDR3 is 13 residues. V was pared by 5 bases and J by 5 bases, with 10 bases between. CDR3 sequence reads: CASSLGTYQPQHF. For the CDR3, the DNA is TGTGCCAGCAGTCTTGGGACGTATCAGCCCCAGCATTTT.

This clonotype was seen many times. The chain combines TRBV20-1 with TRBJ1-6; possible D gene TRBD1, 5 bases. Germline V lookup: CDR1 DFQATT, CDR2 SNEGSKA (reference sequence). V lost 6 bases to trimming and J lost 4 bases, with 19 bases between them. CDR3 length: 16 residues. CDR3 in amino acids: CSAPPPGLIYNSPLHF. The CDR3 bases are TGCAGTGCCCCCCCCCCGGGACTGATTTATAATTCACCCCTCCACTTT.

Ten or more counts support this clonotype. The rearrangement uses TRBV12-3 or TRBV12-4 and TRBJ1-5; D gene unclear. V dropped 4 bases and J dropped 3 bases, with 10 bases sitting between them. The CDR3 consists of 14 residues. The CDR3: CASSSRLDNQPQHF. The DNA of the CDR3 is TGTGCCAGCAGTTCCCGTTTAGACAATCAGCCCCAGCATTTT.

This clonotype was counted at least ten times. The V and J genes are TRBV7-2 and TRBJ1-1; D gene ambiguous. The CDR3 runs to 13 residues. CDR1 is SGHTA, CDR2 FQGNSA, per germline. V was cut by 5 bases and J by 4 bases, with 11 bases left in between. CDR3 DNA: TGTGCCAGCAGCAATCCAGAGTCCACTGAAGCTTTCTTT. Translating gives CASSNPESTEAFF.

This clonotype was observed a few times. As DNA, the CDR3 is TGTGCCTCTGACAGGGATACGACAGATACGCAGTATTTT. It translates to CASDRDTTDTQYF. The chain uses TRBV30 and TRBJ2-3; 7 bases are a match to TRBD1. J gave up 3 bases and V 7 bases, and 7 bases lay outside the gene matches. Per germline, CDR1 GTSNPN and CDR2 SVGIG (reference sequence). The CDR3 spans 13 residues.

Many counts were recorded for this clonotype. The V and J genes are TRBV7-2 and TRBJ1-6; no firm D call. CDR3 length: 14 amino acids. Germline V gives CDR1 SGHTA, CDR2 FQGNSA. The V end was cut by 2 bases, the J end by 6 bases, with 8 bases between. The CDR3 coding sequence is TGTGCCAGCAGCTTACAACCCTCTAATTCACCCCTCCACTTT. Its protein is CASSLQPSNSPLHF.

The table lists this clonotype with many counts. The chain recombines TRBV5-1 with TRBJ1-6; D is ambiguous. The CDR3 has 15 residues. V dropped 0 bases and J dropped 10 bases, with 14 bases sitting between them. In germline, CDR1 is SGHRS, CDR2 YFSETQ. In nucleotides, the CDR3 is TGCGCCAGCAGCTTGGTGTCCGGGGATGGGTCACCCCTCCACTTT. Protein product: CASSLVSGDGSPLHF.

The chain employs TRBV6-5 and TRBJ1-1; D possibly corresponds to TRBD1 (6 bases). The CDR3 loop spans 16 amino acids. In germline, CDR1 is MNHEY, CDR2 SVGAGI. Trimming took 7 bases from V and 4 from J, leaving 22 bases between them. The CDR3 reads CASTLRGMGRGTEAFF. The CDR3 DNA sequence: TGTGCCAGCACCCTACGGGGAATGGGCAGGGGCACTGAAGCTTTCTTT.

J is TRBJ2-3 and V is TRBV20-1; 7 bases match TRBD2. Germline trimming cut 0 bases from V and 0 bases from J; bases unmatched to any gene: 9. This CDR3 has 17 amino acids. CDR1 DFQATT and CDR2 SNEGSKA come from the germline V gene (reference sequence). CDR3 nucleotides: TGCAGTGCTAGAGATCTTAAAAACGGGGGGAGCACAGATACGCAGTATTTT. Translated: CSARDLKNGGSTDTQYF.